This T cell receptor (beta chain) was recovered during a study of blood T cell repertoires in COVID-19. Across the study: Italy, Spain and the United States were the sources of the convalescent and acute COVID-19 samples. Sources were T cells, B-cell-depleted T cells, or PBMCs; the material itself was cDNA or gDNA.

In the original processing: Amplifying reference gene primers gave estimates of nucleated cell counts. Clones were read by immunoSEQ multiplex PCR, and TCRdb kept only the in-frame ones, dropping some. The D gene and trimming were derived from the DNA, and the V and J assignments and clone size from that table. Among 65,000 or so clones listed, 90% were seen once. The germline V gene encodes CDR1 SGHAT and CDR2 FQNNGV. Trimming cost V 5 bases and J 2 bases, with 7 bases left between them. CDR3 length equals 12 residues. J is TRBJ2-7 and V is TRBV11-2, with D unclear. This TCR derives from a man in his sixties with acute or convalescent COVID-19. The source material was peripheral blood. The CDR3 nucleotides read TGTGCCAGCAGCGCGAGTGCCTACGAGCAGTACTTC. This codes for CASSASAYEQYF.